This T cell receptor beta chain was captured by sequencing in a study of blood T cell repertoires in COVID-19. On the study more broadly: PBMCs, B-cell-depleted T cells, or T cells provided the cDNA or gDNA that made up the material.

The sample holds a few counts of this clone. The V segment lost 4 bases and the J segment 10 bases; nucleotides outside the gene matches: 12. The CDR3 has 16 residues. Germline loops: CDR1 MDHEN, CDR2 SYDVKM. Per the original methods: Amplified reference gene primers provided the basis for estimating nucleated cell counts. Data came from immunoSEQ multiplex PCR; TCRdb stores just in-frame clones and leaves some out. V and J calls and clone size come straight from that table; D and trimming were deduced from the DNA. The sample includes approximately 94,000 clones, more than 75% of them seen just once.

The chain recombines TRBV28 with TRBJ1-6; TRBD1 agrees at 8 bases. The clonotype originates from a woman older than 75 with active COVID-19. Specimen: peripheral blood. CDR3 nucleotides: TGTGCCAGCAGTTCCCCGCTCGGGACAGGATACTCACCCCTCCACTTT. It encodes CASSSPLGTGYSPLHF. Based on the CDR3 plus reference TRBV28 and TRBJ1-6, the full variable domain is DVKVTQSSRYLVKRTGEKVFLECVQDMDHENMFWYRQDPGLGLRLIYFSYDVKMKEKGDIPEGYSVSREKKERFSLILESASTNQTSMYLCASSSPLGTGYSPLHFGNGTRLTVT.